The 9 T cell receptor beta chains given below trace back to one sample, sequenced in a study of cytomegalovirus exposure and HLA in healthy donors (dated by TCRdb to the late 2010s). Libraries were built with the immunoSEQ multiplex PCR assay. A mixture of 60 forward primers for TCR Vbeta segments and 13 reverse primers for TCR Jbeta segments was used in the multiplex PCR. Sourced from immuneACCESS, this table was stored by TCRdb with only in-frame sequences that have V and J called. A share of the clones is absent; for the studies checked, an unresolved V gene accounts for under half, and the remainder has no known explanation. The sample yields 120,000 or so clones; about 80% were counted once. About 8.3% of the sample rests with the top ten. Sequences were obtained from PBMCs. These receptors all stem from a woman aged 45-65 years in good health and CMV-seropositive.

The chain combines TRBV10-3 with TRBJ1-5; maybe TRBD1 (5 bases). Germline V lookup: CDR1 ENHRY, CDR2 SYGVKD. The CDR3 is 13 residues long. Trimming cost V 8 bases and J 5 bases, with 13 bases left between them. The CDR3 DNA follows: TGTGCCATCCGGGGGAGGGCAGATCAGCCCCAGCATTTT. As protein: CAIRGRADQPQHF.

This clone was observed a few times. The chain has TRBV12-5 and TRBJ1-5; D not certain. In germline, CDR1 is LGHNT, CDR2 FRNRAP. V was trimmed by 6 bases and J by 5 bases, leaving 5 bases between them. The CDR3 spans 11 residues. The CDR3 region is CASGLHQPQHF. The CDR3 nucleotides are TGTGCTAGTGGCCTTCATCAGCCCCAGCATTTT.

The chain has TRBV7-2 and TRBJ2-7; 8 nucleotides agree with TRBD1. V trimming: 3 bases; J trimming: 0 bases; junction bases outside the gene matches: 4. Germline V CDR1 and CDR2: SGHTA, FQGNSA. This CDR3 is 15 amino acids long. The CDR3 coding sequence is TGTGCCAGCAGCTTGTCCGGGACAGGCTCCTACGAGCAGTACTTC. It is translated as CASSLSGTGSYEQYF.

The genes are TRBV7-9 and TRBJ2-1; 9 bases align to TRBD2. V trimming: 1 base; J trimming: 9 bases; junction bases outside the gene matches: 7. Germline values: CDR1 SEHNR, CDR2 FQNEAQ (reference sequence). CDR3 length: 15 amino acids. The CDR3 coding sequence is TGTGCCAGCAGCTTAGGAGGTGGGACTAGCCTTGAGCAGTTCTTC. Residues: CASSLGGGTSLEQFF.

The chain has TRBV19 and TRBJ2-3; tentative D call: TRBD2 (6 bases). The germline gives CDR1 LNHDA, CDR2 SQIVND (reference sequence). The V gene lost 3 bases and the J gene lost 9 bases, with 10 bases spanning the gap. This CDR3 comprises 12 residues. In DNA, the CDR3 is TGTGCCAGTAGTATGTCGGGGAGGACGCAGTATTTT. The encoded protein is CASSMSGRTQYF.

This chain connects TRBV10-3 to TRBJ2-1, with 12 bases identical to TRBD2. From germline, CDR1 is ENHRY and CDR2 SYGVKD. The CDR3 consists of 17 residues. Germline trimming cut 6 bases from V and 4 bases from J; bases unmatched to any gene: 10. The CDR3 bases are TGTGCCATCAGATCTCCGGGACTAGCGGGTGGGTACAATGAGCAGTTCTTC. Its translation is CAIRSPGLAGGYNEQFF.

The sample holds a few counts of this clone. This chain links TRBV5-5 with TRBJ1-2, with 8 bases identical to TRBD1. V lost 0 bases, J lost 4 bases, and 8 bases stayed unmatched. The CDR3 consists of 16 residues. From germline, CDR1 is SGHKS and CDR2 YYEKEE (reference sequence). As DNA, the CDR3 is TGTGCCAGCAGCTTGGGAGGACAGGGCTTACTCTATGGCTACACCTTC. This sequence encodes CASSLGGQGLLYGYTF.

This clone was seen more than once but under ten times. CDR3 sequence: CASSRKLATNEKLFF. CDR3 sequence (DNA): TGTGCCAGTTCCAGAAAATTGGCAACTAATGAAAAACTGTTTTTT. J is TRBJ1-4 and V is TRBV6-7; D is uncertain. TRBV6-7 is sorted into the ORF group, with uncertain function. V lost 9 bases to trimming and J lost 0 bases, with 14 bases between them. The CDR3 is made up of 15 amino acids.

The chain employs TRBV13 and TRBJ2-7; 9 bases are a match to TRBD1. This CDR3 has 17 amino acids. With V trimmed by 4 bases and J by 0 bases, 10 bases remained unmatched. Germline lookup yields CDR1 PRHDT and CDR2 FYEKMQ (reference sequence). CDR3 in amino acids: CASSSRTGVTSSYEQYF. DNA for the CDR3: TGTGCCAGCAGCTCCAGGACAGGGGTGACAAGCTCCTACGAGCAGTACTTC. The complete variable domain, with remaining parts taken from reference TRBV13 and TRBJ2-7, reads AAGVIQSPRHLIKEKRETATLKCYPIPRHDTVYWYQQGPGQDPQFLISFYEKMQSDKGSIPDRFSAQQFSDYHSELNMSSLELGDSALYFCASSSRTGVTSSYEQYFGPGTRLTVT.